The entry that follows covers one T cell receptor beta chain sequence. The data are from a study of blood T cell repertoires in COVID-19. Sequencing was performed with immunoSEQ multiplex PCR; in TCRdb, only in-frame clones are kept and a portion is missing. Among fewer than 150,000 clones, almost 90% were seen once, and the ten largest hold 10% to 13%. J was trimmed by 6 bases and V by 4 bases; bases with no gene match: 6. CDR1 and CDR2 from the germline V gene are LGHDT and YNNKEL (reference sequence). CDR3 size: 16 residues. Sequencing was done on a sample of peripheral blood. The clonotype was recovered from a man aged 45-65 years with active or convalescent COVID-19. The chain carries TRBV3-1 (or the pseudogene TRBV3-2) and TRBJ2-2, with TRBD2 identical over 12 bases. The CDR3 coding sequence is TGTGCCAGCAGCCGCCGGACTAGCGGGATGGCCGGGGAGCTGTTTTTT. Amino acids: CASSRRTSGMAGELFF.